This TCR beta chain comes out of a study of blood T cell repertoires in COVID-19. V shed 6 bases, J shed 7 bases, and the junction held 9 bases outside the gene matches. CDR3 length equals 13 residues. Germline assignment: CDR1 MDHEN and CDR2 SYDVKM. A Seattle source enrolled patients during active infection and followed them longitudinally. Original processing notes: By means of reference gene primer amplification, nucleated cell counts were estimated. TCRdb's table, derived via immunoSEQ multiplex PCR, lists solely in-frame clones and lacks some. The V and J calls and clone size were taken over from that table, and D and trimming were inferred from the DNA. In the table there are 100,000 to 150,000 clones, about 74% of which are singletons.

V and J are TRBV28 and TRBJ2-7; 7 positions agree with TRBD2. Sequenced sample: peripheral blood. The clonotype was recovered from an elderly man with COVID-19, enrolled during active disease. The CDR3 nucleotides read TGTGCCAGCAGGCCGGCTAGCGGCCCTGAGCAGTACTTC. It codes for CASRPASGPEQYF.